The 16 T cell receptor beta chains given below trace back to one sample, sequenced in a study of T cell clonality in common variable immunodeficiency. Findings of the study overall: Fewer deletions and N-nucleotide insertions were reportedly seen in common variable immunodeficiency TCR beta sequences.

These receptors' antigens are unknown. Generated by immunoSEQ multiplex PCR, the TCRdb table keeps only in-frame clones and is missing some. Captured here are 15,000 to 20,000 clones, none seen once; the top ten comprise over 6.5%. Sequenced material: peripheral blood mononuclear cells. The receptor set was obtained from a human donor with common variable immunodeficiency.

This clone came up a few times. The read falls 3 residues short of the CDR3 end, and the missing part is taken from the germline J gene. This sequence joins TRBV6-1 and TRBJ1-5, with D uncertain. In germline, CDR1 is MNHNS, CDR2 SASEGT. Between the trimmed V and J ends, which lost 1 base and 5 bases, there was a span of 12 bases. The CDR3 is made up of 15 amino acids. The CDR3 region is CASSEGIIFDQPQHF. The DNA read from the CDR3 is TGTGCCAGCAGTGAAGGTATTATCTTTGATCAGCCC.

Many counts were recorded for this clone. Read sequence stops 3 residues before the CDR3 end, and the germline J gene provides the missing end. The chain has TRBV2 and TRBJ1-1; no firm D call. Looked up from germline, CDR1 is SNHLY and CDR2 is FYNNEI. The CDR3 runs to 11 residues. The sequenced CDR3 bases are TGTGCCAGCAGTGAAATTCAGGAA. It encodes CASSEIQE. The complete CDR3 reads CASSEIQEAFF.

This clone was seen more than once but under ten times. The CDR3 goes on 3 residues after the read ends, and that part is filled in from the germline J gene. V gene TRBV7-2 combines with J gene TRBJ1-2; tentative D call: TRBD1 (6 bases). The CDR3 is 13 residues long. V was pared by 3 bases and J by 2 bases, with 7 bases between. Germline V CDR1 and CDR2: SGHTA, FQGNSA. CDR3 sequence: CASSFDRNYGYTF. The DNA read from the CDR3 is TGTGCCAGCAGCTTCGACAGGAACTATGGC. Together with reference TRBV7-2 and TRBJ1-2, the CDR3 gives the full variable domain: GAGVSQSPSNKVTEKGKDVELRCDPISGHTALYWYRQSLGQGLEFLIYFQGNSAPDKSGLPSDRFSAERTGGSVSTLTIQRTQQEDSAVYLCASSFDRNYGYTFGSGTRLTVV.

There are a few counts of this clone. Read sequence stops 3 residues before the CDR3 end, and the germline J gene provides the missing end. The chain joins TRBV7-2 to TRBJ1-5, with a weak D call TRBD1 (6 bases). Between the trimmed V and J ends, which lost 0 bases and 4 bases, there was a span of 10 bases. The CDR3 is 15 amino acids. The germline V gene encodes CDR1 SGHTA and CDR2 FQGNSA. The CDR3 region is CASSLAGTNNQPQHF. The part of the CDR3 DNA that was read is TGTGCCAGCAGCTTAGCCGGGACAAATAATCAGCCC.

In its sample, this clone ranks as medium-sized. The read is 3 residues too short to cover the CDR3 end, so that end is filled in from the germline J gene. In the same sample, other DNA sequences code for this CDR3. V gene TRBV7-3 combines with J gene TRBJ2-7; 8 positions match TRBD2. The length of the CDR3 is 14 residues. With 2 bases clipped from V and 0 bases from J, the junction kept 0 bases outside the gene matches. The V gene's germline CDR1 is SGHTA and CDR2 FQGTGA. Partial CDR3 DNA: TGTGCCAGCAGCTTAGCGGGGGGCTCCTACGAG. This gives the protein CASSLAGGSYE. In full, the CDR3 reads CASSLAGGSYEQYF.

This clone was detected only a few times. The read terminates 3 residues before the CDR3 end, so the remaining end is supplied by the germline J gene. The J gene is TRBJ1-1, the V gene TRBV6-2 or TRBV6-3; the D is unclear. The CDR3 runs 11 residues. The V gene's germline CDR1 is MNHEY and CDR2 SVGEGT. The covered CDR3 bases are TGTGCCAGCAGTTACGACACCCAA. This gives the protein CASSYDTQ. The whole CDR3 sequence reads CASSYDTQAFF.

Of note for this clone: The read ends 3 residues before the CDR3 terminus; that terminus is restored from the germline J gene. This chain uses TRBV6-2 or TRBV6-3 with TRBJ2-3; no definite D call. CDR3 size: 13 residues. Between the trimmed V and J ends, which lost 8 bases and 2 bases, there was a span of 11 bases. Germline CDR1 MNHEY, CDR2 SVGEGT. This chain's CDR3 is CASSRLNTDTQYF. The covered CDR3 bases are TGTGCCAGCTCGAGACTGAACACAGATACG.

This clone has only a few counts. The CDR3 end lies 3 residues beyond the end of the read and is filled in from the germline J gene. The chain joins TRBV7-9 to TRBJ2-7; 8 nucleotides align to TRBD2. Germline V lookup: CDR1 SEHNR, CDR2 FQNEAQ (reference sequence). Trimming took 4 bases from V and 1 from J; bases not matched to a gene: 6. The CDR3 is 15 amino acids. CDR3 bases read: TGTGCCAGCAGCTCCACTAGCGGTGCATCCTACGAG. It encodes CASSSTSGASYE. The entire CDR3 is CASSSTSGASYEQYF.

In its sample, this clone was seen many times. The CDR3 end falls 3 residues outside the read, so it is completed with the germline J gene. The same CDR3 arises from other DNA sequences in this sample as well. This sequence joins TRBV7-2 and TRBJ2-7; TRBD2 matches 9 bases. Germline V CDR1 and CDR2: SGHTA, FQGNSA. Trimming removed 3 bases from V and 1 base from J; junction bases left unmatched: 1. CDR3 length: 14 residues. Incomplete CDR3 DNA: TGTGCCAGCAGCTTTAGCGGGGGATCCTACGAG. The encoded protein is CASSFSGGSYE. The whole CDR3 sequence reads CASSFSGGSYEQYF.

Comment on this clone: The read ends 3 residues shy of where the CDR3 ends; the end is completed using the germline J gene. The chain joins TRBV7-3 to TRBJ2-2, with 14 positions matching TRBD2. The CDR3 runs 17 residues. Germline-derived CDR1 and CDR2 are SGHTA and FQGTGA. V was clipped by 5 bases and J by 2 bases; unmatched bases: 4. CDR3 loop: CASSRTSGGTNTGELFF. The sequenced part of the CDR3 DNA is TGTGCCAGCAGCCGGACTAGCGGGGGGACAAACACCGGGGAG.

This clone has ten or more counts. The DNA ends 3 residues before the CDR3 does, and the rest of the CDR3 is filled in from the germline J gene. This rearrangement joins TRBV20-1 to TRBJ1-1; D is perhaps TRBD1 (6 bases). V was cut by 1 base and J by 2 bases, with 8 bases left in between. Per the germline V gene, CDR1 is DFQATT and CDR2 is SNEGSKA (reference sequence). The CDR3 has 13 residues. The chain's CDR3 is CSARGGGNTEAFF. The DNA read from the CDR3 is TGCAGTGCTAGAGGGGGGGGCAACACTGAA.

Regarding this clone: The CDR3 is cut off 3 residues early in the read; its end comes from the germline J gene. This chain connects TRBV20-1 to TRBJ2-1, with 9 bases aligning to TRBD2. The CDR3 length is 15 residues. Per the germline V gene, CDR1 is DFQATT and CDR2 is SNEGSKA (reference sequence). The V and J ends lost 5 bases and 0 bases, in that order; junction bases with no gene match: 5. The part of the CDR3 DNA that was read is TGCAGTGCTTCTAGCGGGATAAACTCCTACAATGAG. It specifies CSASSGINSYNE. The entire CDR3 reads CSASSGINSYNEQFF.

This clone has at least ten counts. The CDR3 is CASSLVASATNEKLFF. Partial CDR3 DNA: TGCGCCAGCAGCTTGGTCGCCAGTGCAACTAATGAAAAA. The V and J genes are TRBV5-1 and TRBJ1-4; no clear D. From the germline J gene comes the end of the CDR3, since the read stops 3 residues before it. The V gene lost 0 bases and the J gene lost 0 bases, with 9 bases spanning the gap. This CDR3 has 16 amino acids. Germline V lookup: CDR1 SGHRS, CDR2 YFSETQ.

As regards this clone: The CDR3 is cut off 3 residues early in the read; its end comes from the germline J gene. The chain links TRBV7-3 to TRBJ2-3; 12 bases match TRBD2. The CDR3 covers 15 residues. The V segment lost 4 bases and the J segment 6 bases; nucleotides outside the gene matches: 5. Germline lookup yields CDR1 SGHTA and CDR2 FQGTGA. CDR3 region: CASSSSGGAWDTQYF. CDR3 bases read: TGTGCCAGCAGCTCTAGCGGGGGGGCTTGGGATACG.

A remark on this clone: The read falls 3 residues short of the CDR3 end, and the missing part is taken from the germline J gene. This chain joins TRBV7-2 and TRBJ1-1, with 7 positions matching TRBD1. Germline-derived CDR1 and CDR2 are SGHTA and FQGNSA. Unmatched junction bases numbered 5, after V lost 3 bases and J lost 1 base. The CDR3 spans 15 residues. CDR3 loop: CASSFAGTANTEAFF. The CDR3 bases that were read are TGTGCCAGCAGCTTCGCCGGGACAGCGAACACTGAA. The full variable domain, its missing parts supplied by reference TRBV7-2 and TRBJ1-1, is GAGVSQSPSNKVTEKGKDVELRCDPISGHTALYWYRQSLGQGLEFLIYFQGNSAPDKSGLPSDRFSAERTGGSVSTLTIQRTQQEDSAVYLCASSFAGTANTEAFFGQGTRLTVV.

As regards this clone: The read stops 3 residues short of the end of the CDR3; the missing end is completed from the germline J gene. V and J are TRBV29-1 and TRBJ1-4; D may be TRBD1 (6 bases). This CDR3 region has 13 residues. Germline V CDR1 and CDR2: SQVTM, ANQGSEA. Trimming removed 5 bases from V and 3 bases from J, with 10 bases in between. The sequenced CDR3 bases are TGCAGCGTTCGGGACACGGCTAATGAAAAA. It codes for CSVRDTANEK. The complete CDR3 protein is CSVRDTANEKLFF.